The text below deals with one TCR beta chain. Its antigen is not identified. J gave up 6 bases and V 2 bases, and 5 bases lay outside the gene matches. Germline assignment: CDR1 GTSNPN and CDR2 SVGIG (reference sequence). This CDR3 is 15 amino acids long. These data originate in a study of cytomegalovirus exposure and HLA in healthy donors. On the study more broadly: According to later analysis, the same platform produced the approximately 120 validation and about 630 first-cohort repertoires.

Some clones are missing from TCRdb's copy, which holds only in-frame ones; the method was immunoSEQ multiplex PCR. The data contain approximately 80,000 clones, approximately 94% of them singletons. General study points: Cytomegalovirus association was listed for 164 TCR beta chains.

The receptor's source is a woman in her 30s in good health and CMV-seronegative. The sequencing sample was made of PBMCs. The V and J genes are TRBV30 and TRBJ2-2; 11 nucleotides line up with TRBD2. CDR3 amino acids: CAWSLPGLAAGELFF. CDR3 in DNA: TGTGCCTGGAGTCTCCCGGGACTAGCGGCCGGGGAGCTGTTTTTT. Full variable domain (outside the CDR3, taken from reference TRBV30 and TRBJ2-2): SQTIHQWPATLVQPVGSPLSLECTVEGTSNPNLYWYRQAAGRGLQLLFYSVGIGQISSEVPQNLSASRPQDRQFILSSKKLLLSDSGFYLCAWSLPGLAAGELFFGEGSRLTVL.